Below, one TCR beta chain is given with its context. PCR involved 60 Vbeta and 13 Jbeta primers. Measured with immunoSEQ multiplex PCR; TCRdb has only the in-frame clones, and not every one. This table has tens of thousands of clones, 75% to 85% appearing once. Germline loops: CDR1 LNHDA, CDR2 SQIVND (reference sequence). The CDR3 runs to 16 residues. V shed 6 bases and J 4 bases; nucleotides not matched to a gene: 10. The data are from a study of cytomegalovirus exposure and HLA in healthy donors. About the research overall: Prior work identified around 120 million unique TCR beta sequences in about 179 million T cells.

Input material: PBMCs. J is TRBJ2-2 and V is TRBV19, with 8 bases that match TRBD2. This clonotype originated in a male donor in good health and CMV-seronegative. The CDR3 spells CASSTPGLDFTGELFF. CDR3 sequence (DNA): TGTGCCAGTAGCACTCCGGGACTAGACTTCACCGGGGAGCTGTTTTTT.